These T cell receptor beta chains were read from a single sample in a study of PD-1 blockade in mismatch repair-deficient tumors. Sequencing was performed with immunoSEQ multiplex PCR; in TCRdb, only in-frame clones are kept and a portion is missing. The sample yields around 100,000 clones, 70% to 85% seen once. The sequenced sample was peripheral blood, obtained roughly 36 weeks after starting pembrolizumab. These receptors were obtained from an adult with mismatch repair-deficient cancer. CDR3s include the opening cysteine and the closing phenylalanine or tryptophan. D genes are given only for firm matches. Clone size is shown for a subset of rows, as once, few, many or a class of expanded clone.

TRBJ2-3 | 15 | NA | NA | TRBV11-2 | CASSLSGSSTDTQYF | TGTGCCAGCAGCCTAAGCGGGTCTAGCACAGATACGCAGTATTTT
TRBJ1-2 | 13 | few | TRBD1 | TRBV7-2 | CASSATGVGGYTF | TGTGCCAGCAGCGCGACAGGGGTAGGGGGCTACACCTTC
TRBJ2-1 | 14 | NA | NA | TRBV21-1 | CASSTERDYNEQFF | TGTGCCAGCAGCACAGAGCGGGACTACAATGAGCAGTTCTTC
TRBJ1-1 | 15 | NA | TRBD1 | TRBV5-1 | CASSLIQGAETEAFF | TGCGCCAGCAGCTTAATACAGGGGGCAGAGACTGAAGCTTTCTTT
TRBJ2-7 | 14 | few | NA | TRBV30 | CAWSPDGRSYEQYF | TGTGCCTGGAGTCCCGATGGCCGATCCTACGAGCAGTACTTC
TRBJ2-7 | 13 | NA | NA | TRBV7-2 | CASSPRTAGGQYF | TGTGCCAGCAGCCCGAGGACAGCCGGCGGGCAGTACTTC
TRBJ2-7 | 14 | NA | NA | TRBV6-6 | CASSSGRGEYEQYF | TGTGCCAGCAGTTCAGGCAGGGGGGAATACGAGCAGTACTTC
TRBJ2-1 | 11 | few | NA | TRBV9 | CASGPGDEQFF | TGTGCCAGCGGTCCGGGGGATGAGCAGTTCTTC
TRBJ1-1 | 15 | NA | TRBD1 | TRBV19 | CASSSRTGANTEAFF | TGTGCCAGTAGTTCCAGGACAGGGGCGAACACTGAAGCTTTCTTT
TRBJ1-5 | 16 | NA | NA | TRBV19 | CASSNAVRYSNQPQHF | TGTGCCAGTAGTAATGCGGTGCGCTATAGCAATCAGCCCCAGCATTTT
TRBJ1-5 | 15 | NA | TRBD1 | TRBV5-5 | CASSLGTGGRQPQHF | TGTGCCAGCAGCTTGGGGACAGGGGGCCGGCAGCCCCAGCATTTT
TRBJ2-7 | 14 | NA | TRBD2 | TRBV6-6 | CASTSPSGPYEQYF | TGTGCCAGCACTTCCCCTAGCGGGCCCTACGAGCAGTACTTC
TRBJ2-1 | 13 | few | TRBD1 | TRBV18 | CAGLTGAHNEQFF | TGTGCCGGGTTAACAGGGGCCCACAATGAGCAGTTCTTC
TRBJ2-4 | 14 | NA | NA | TRBV9 | CASSVDRDGIIQYF | TGTGCCAGCAGCGTAGACAGGGATGGAATAATTCAGTACTTC
TRBJ2-2 | 18 | NA | TRBD2 | TRBV11-2 | CASSLRLAGGSNTGELFF | TGTGCCAGCAGCTTAAGACTAGCGGGAGGCTCTAACACCGGGGAGCTGTTTTTT
TRBJ2-6 | 16 | NA | TRBD2 | TRBV25-1 | CASSESGGSGANVLTF | TGTGCCAGCAGTGAATCGGGAGGGTCTGGGGCCAACGTCCTGACTTTC
TRBJ2-7 | 14 | NA | NA | TRBV5-1 | CASSTLTAGTEQYF | TGCGCCAGCAGCACGTTGACTGCTGGGACCGAGCAGTACTTC
TRBJ1-2 | 15 | few | TRBD1 | TRBV5-8 | CASSLAGGGGYGYTF | TGTGCCAGCAGCTTGGCAGGGGGAGGAGGCTATGGCTACACCTTC
TRBJ2-5 | 14 | NA | TRBD1 | TRBV9 | CASSAPDRSETQYF | TGTGCCAGCAGCGCCCCGGACAGGTCAGAGACCCAGTACTTC
TRBJ2-5 | 17 | NA | TRBD2 | TRBV9 | CASSVALAGGSQETQYF | TGTGCCAGCAGCGTAGCTCTAGCGGGAGGCTCCCAAGAGACCCAGTACTTC
TRBJ1-1 | 14 | NA | NA | TRBV11-3 | CASSSRQLNTEAFF | TGTGCCAGCAGCTCCCGACAGTTGAACACTGAAGCTTTCTTT
TRBJ1-1 | 13 | NA | NA | TRBV19 | CASTYRGNTEAFF | TGTGCCAGTACGTATCGGGGAAACACTGAAGCTTTCTTT
TRBJ2-1 | 13 | NA | NA | TRBV27 | CASSNRPSSRQFF | TGTGCCAGCAGTAACCGCCCTAGCTCTCGGCAGTTCTTC
TRBJ1-5 | 15 | few | NA | TRBV7-8 | CASSLVSHGNQPQHF | TGTGCCAGCAGCTTAGTGTCTCATGGGAATCAGCCCCAGCATTTT
TRBJ2-3 | 14 | NA | NA | TRBV29-1 | CSVLGRGRVDTQYF | TGCAGCGTTCTCGGCAGGGGCCGAGTTGATACGCAGTATTTT
TRBJ2-2 | 15 | NA | NA | TRBV5-4 | CASSLVSGKTGELFF | TGTGCCAGCAGCTTGGTTTCAGGGAAAACCGGGGAGCTGTTTTTT
TRBJ1-4 | 14 | once | NA | TRBV9 | CASSPTNLGEKLFF | TGTGCCAGCAGCCCTACTAATCTAGGTGAAAAACTGTTTTTT
TRBJ1-1 | 12 | NA | NA | TRBV9 | CASSPRGTEAFF | TGTGCCAGCAGCCCCCGCGGCACTGAAGCTTTCTTT
TRBJ1-1 | 15 | NA | TRBD1 | TRBV13 | CASSYYTGANTEAFF | TGTGCCAGCAGTTACTATACAGGGGCGAACACTGAAGCTTTCTTT
TRBJ2-7 | 13 | NA | NA | TRBV9 | CASSVDGAGEQYF | TGTGCCAGCAGCGTAGACGGGGCCGGGGAGCAGTACTTC
TRBJ2-1 | 18 | NA | TRBD2 | TRBV5-4 | CASSNPHTASGTYNEQFF | TGTGCCAGCAGCAATCCTCATACGGCTAGCGGGACTTACAATGAGCAGTTCTTC
TRBJ1-3 | 17 | NA | NA | TRBV7-9 | CASSSDSLVVSGNTIYF | TGTGCCAGCAGCTCCGACAGCCTAGTCGTCTCTGGAAACACCATATATTTT
TRBJ2-1 | 14 | NA | NA | TRBV30 | CAWSKGENVDEQFF | TGTGCCTGGAGTAAGGGAGAGAATGTCGATGAGCAGTTCTTC
TRBJ2-7 | 16 | NA | NA | TRBV5-1 | CASTQSTGTAIYEQYF | TGCGCCAGCACTCAATCAACCGGGACTGCGATCTACGAGCAGTACTTC
TRBJ1-1 | 14 | NA | TRBD1 | TRBV2 | CASSKGTANTEAFF | TGTGCCAGCAGTAAAGGGACAGCGAACACTGAAGCTTTCTTT
TRBJ2-2 | 13 | NA | NA | TRBV18 | CASSPDPSGELFF | TGTGCCAGCTCACCCGACCCCTCCGGGGAGCTGTTTTTT
TRBJ1-2 | 13 | NA | NA | TRBV5-1 | CASSTLGVNGYTF | TGCGCCAGCAGCACCCTGGGGGTAAATGGCTACACCTTC
TRBJ1-5 | 14 | NA | NA | TRBV4-1 | CASSKDRANQPQHF | TGCGCCAGCAGCAAAGACAGAGCAAATCAGCCCCAGCATTTT
TRBJ1-5 | 13 | NA | NA | TRBV11-2 | CASSYGTFQPQHF | TGTGCCAGCAGCTACGGGACGTTTCAGCCCCAGCATTTT
TRBJ2-5 | 14 | NA | TRBD1 | TRBV25-1 | CASSDNRGLETQYF | TGTGCCAGCAGTGACAACAGGGGTTTAGAGACCCAGTACTTC
TRBJ1-1 | 11 | many | NA | TRBV5-1 | CASSRLGEAFF | TGCGCCAGCAGTCGATTGGGAGAAGCTTTCTTT